A few counts support the clone carrying this TCR beta chain. Its antigen is not known. Tagging with unique molecular identifiers was applied to individual cDNA molecules. In TCRdb, the 5' RACE reads were re-called with MiXCR into one record per CDR3 protein. Here the sample spans fewer than 75,000 distinct CDR3 sequences, roughly a sixth being singletons. V was shortened by 7 bases and J by 5 bases, with 18 bases between the two germline ends. The CDR3 length is 14 residues. Per germline, CDR1 SGHAT and CDR2 FQNNGV. This record comes from a study of early T cells in non-severe SARS-CoV-2 infection. Study-level background: The chains were unpaired, and the sequenced material was bulk RNA from unsorted whole blood. The study's findings and limits: There was a bias toward anti-spike CD8 responses in VDJdb matching, which missed private and CD4 specificities.

V is TRBV11-2 and J is TRBJ2-7; D gene unclear. The sequence was obtained from an adult who was a healthcare worker with PCR-confirmed SARS-CoV-2 infection or an uninfected control (not recorded which). The specimen was whole blood, collected at baseline. As DNA, the CDR3 is TGTGCCAGCACCCCCCGGCCCAGCCAGGACGAGCAGTACTTC. It is translated as CASTPRPSQDEQYF.